These 11 T cell receptor beta chains originate from one sample sequenced in a study of blood T cell repertoires in COVID-19. Data came from immunoSEQ multiplex PCR; TCRdb stores just in-frame clones and leaves some out. Of approximately 300,000 clones detected, around 85% appear once; the ten largest clones hold 0.7% to 0.9%. The sample consisted of peripheral blood. These receptors were obtained from a human donor with COVID-19, enrolled during active disease. The donor label of this sample is uncertain.

This chain joins TRBV3-1 (or the pseudogene TRBV3-2) and TRBJ1-2, with a weak D call TRBD1 (6 bases). Trimming left V 6 bases short and J 3 bases short, with 11 bases between. Per the germline V gene, CDR1 is LGHDT and CDR2 is YNNKEL (reference sequence). CDR3 length: 13 residues. The CDR3 loop reads CASSPTGHYGYTF. CDR3 nucleotides: TGTGCCAGCAGTCCGACAGGTCACTATGGCTACACCTTC.

V usage is TRBV19 and J usage is TRBJ2-7; TRBD1 agrees at 7 bases. V lost 5 bases, J lost 4 bases, and 11 bases stayed unmatched. The germline CDR1 and CDR2 sequences are LNHDA and SQIVND (reference sequence). The CDR3 has 15 residues. The CDR3 region is CASSPRKGALYEQYF. Written as DNA, the CDR3 is TGTGCCAGTAGTCCCAGGAAGGGGGCCCTATACGAGCAGTACTTC.

The J gene is TRBJ1-3, the V gene TRBV15, with 8 positions matching TRBD1. This CDR3 is built from 15 residues. CDR1 and CDR2 (germline): LNHNV, YYDKDF (reference sequence). The V segment lost 5 bases and the J segment 4 bases; nucleotides outside the gene matches: 7. CDR3 DNA: TGTGCCACCAGCCCCAGGACAGGGACGGGAAACACCATATATTTT. This translates into CATSPRTGTGNTIYF.

V is TRBV3-1 (or the pseudogene TRBV3-2) and J is TRBJ2-3; tentatively, D is TRBD1 (5 bases). V gave up 4 bases and J gave up 6 bases, with 8 bases separating them. Looked up from germline, CDR1 is LGHDT and CDR2 is YNNKEL (reference sequence). CDR3 length equals 12 residues. The CDR3 DNA reads TGTGCCAGCAGCCCAGGGATTGATACGCAGTATTTT. Translating gives CASSPGIDTQYF.

This chain uses TRBV5-1 with TRBJ1-3, with 8 bases that match TRBD1. The V gene end was trimmed by 4 bases and the J gene end by 0 bases; junction bases not matched to a gene: 9. The V gene's germline CDR1 is SGHRS and CDR2 YFSETQ. CDR3 size: 17 residues. Here the CDR3 DNA reads TGCGCCAGCAGCACGGGACAGGACCAGAGCTCTGGAAACACCATATATTTT. It yields the protein CASSTGQDQSSGNTIYF.

Points on this clone: The sample contains more than one DNA sequence encoding this CDR3. V gene TRBV9 combines with J gene TRBJ2-3; 10 nucleotides align to TRBD2. The V and J ends lost 0 bases and 1 base, in that order; junction bases with no gene match: 2. The CDR3 extends over 16 amino acids. Germline V lookup: CDR1 SGDLS, CDR2 YYNGEE. The chain's CDR3 is CASSVGLAGGTDTQYF. CDR3 nucleotides: TGTGCCAGCAGCGTAGGGCTAGCGGGAGGCACAGATACGCAGTATTTT.

CDR3 sequence: CASQKYQAKRENSYNEQFF. CDR3 coding DNA: TGCGCCAGCCAGAAATATCAGGCCAAACGCGAAAACTCCTACAATGAGCAGTTCTTC. The chain links TRBV23-1 to TRBJ2-1, with no clear D. TRBV23-1 is marked as an open reading frame, function uncertain. V lost 8 bases to trimming and J lost 0 bases, with 26 bases between them. This CDR3 region has 19 residues.

This clone showed up just once. This chain joins TRBV28 and TRBJ1-5; 7 bases agree with TRBD1. The CDR3 length is 12 residues. The J segment lost 9 bases and the V segment lost 6 bases, leaving 5 bases of the junction unmatched. Per the germline V gene, CDR1 is MDHEN and CDR2 is SYDVKM. CDR3 residues: CASSPGGRPQHF. The CDR3 bases are TGTGCCAGCAGCCCAGGGGGTCGGCCCCAGCATTTT. Using reference TRBV28 and TRBJ1-5 for the parts outside the CDR3, the full variable domain is DVKVTQSSRYLVKRTGEKVFLECVQDMDHENMFWYRQDPGLGLRLIYFSYDVKMKEKGDIPEGYSVSREKKERFSLILESASTNQTSMYLCASSPGGRPQHFGDGTRLSIL.

V and J are TRBV19 and TRBJ2-3; 16 bases match TRBD2. CDR1 is LNHDA, CDR2 SQIVND, per germline (reference sequence). CDR3 length: 17 amino acids. V lost 4 bases, J lost 4 bases, and 5 bases stayed unmatched. CDR3 DNA: TGTGCCAGTAGTACGCCGGGACTAGCGGGAGGGGCAGATACGCAGTATTTT. This gives the protein CASSTPGLAGGADTQYF.

The V call is TRBV29-1, the J call TRBJ2-1; D possibly corresponds to TRBD2 (6 bases). This CDR3 has 16 residues. Germline CDR1 is SQVTM and CDR2 is ANQGSEA. V was shortened by 6 bases and J by 1 base, with 19 bases between the two germline ends. CDR3 DNA sequence: TGCAGCGTGTGGGGGTTTAGAGGGACTTCCTACAATGAGCAGTTCTTC. Its translation: CSVWGFRGTSYNEQFF.

The chain has TRBV13 and TRBJ2-1; TRBD2 aligns across 9 bases. V lost 2 bases to trimming and J lost 5 bases; unmatched junction nucleotides: 7. Looked up from germline, CDR1 is PRHDT and CDR2 is FYEKMQ (reference sequence). The CDR3 has 16 amino acids. For the CDR3, the DNA is TGTGCCAGCAGCTTATTAGGCGGGAGGGCCCACAATGAGCAGTTCTTC. Translated: CASSLLGGRAHNEQFF.